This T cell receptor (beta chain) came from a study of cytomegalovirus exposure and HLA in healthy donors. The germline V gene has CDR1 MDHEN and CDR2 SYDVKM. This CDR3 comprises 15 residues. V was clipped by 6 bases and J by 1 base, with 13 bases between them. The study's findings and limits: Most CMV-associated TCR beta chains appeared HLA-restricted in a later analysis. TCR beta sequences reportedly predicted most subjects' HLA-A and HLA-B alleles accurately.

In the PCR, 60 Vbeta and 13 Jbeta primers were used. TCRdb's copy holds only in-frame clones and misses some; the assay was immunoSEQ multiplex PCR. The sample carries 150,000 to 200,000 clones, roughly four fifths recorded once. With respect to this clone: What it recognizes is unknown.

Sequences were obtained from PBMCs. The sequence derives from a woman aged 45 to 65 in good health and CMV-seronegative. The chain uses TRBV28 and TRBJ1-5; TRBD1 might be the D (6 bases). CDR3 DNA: TGTGCCAGCAGGGCGGACAGAAAAAGCAATCAGCCCCAGCATTTT. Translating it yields CASRADRKSNQPQHF.